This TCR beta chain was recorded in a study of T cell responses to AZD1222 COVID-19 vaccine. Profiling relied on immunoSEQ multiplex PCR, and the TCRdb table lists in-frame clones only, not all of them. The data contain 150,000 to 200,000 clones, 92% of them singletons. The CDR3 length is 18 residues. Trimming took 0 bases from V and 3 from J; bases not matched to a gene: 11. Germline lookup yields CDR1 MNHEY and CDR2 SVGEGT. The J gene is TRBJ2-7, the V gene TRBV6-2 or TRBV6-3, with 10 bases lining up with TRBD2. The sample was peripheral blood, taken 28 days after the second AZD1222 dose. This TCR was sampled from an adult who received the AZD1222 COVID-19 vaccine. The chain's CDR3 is CASSYSKVASGRGYEQYF. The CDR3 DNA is TGTGCCAGCAGTTACTCGAAGGTCGCTAGCGGGAGAGGCTACGAGCAGTACTTC.